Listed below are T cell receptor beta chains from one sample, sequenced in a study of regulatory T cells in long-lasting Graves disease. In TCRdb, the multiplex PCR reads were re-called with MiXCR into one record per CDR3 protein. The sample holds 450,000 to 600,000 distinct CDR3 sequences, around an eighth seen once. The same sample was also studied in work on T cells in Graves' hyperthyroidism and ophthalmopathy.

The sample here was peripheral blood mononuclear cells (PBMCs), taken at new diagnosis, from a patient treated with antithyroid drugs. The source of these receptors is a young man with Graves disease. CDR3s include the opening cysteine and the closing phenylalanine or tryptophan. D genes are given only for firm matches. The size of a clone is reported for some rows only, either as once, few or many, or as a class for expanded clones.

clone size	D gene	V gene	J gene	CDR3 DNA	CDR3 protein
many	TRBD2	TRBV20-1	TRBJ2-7	TGCAGTGCTAGATCCCTAGCGGGAGACGAGCAGTACTTC	CSARSLAGDEQYF
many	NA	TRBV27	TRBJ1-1	TGTGCCAGCAGAACAGGGAGGAACACTGAAGCTTTCTTT	CASRTGRNTEAFF
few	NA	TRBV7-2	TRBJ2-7	TGTGCCAACAGCTTCGGACTCCTAATGGGCTACGAGCAGTACTTC	CANSFGLLMGYEQYF
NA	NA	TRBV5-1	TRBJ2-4	TGCGCCAGCAATCTCGGCAGCGCGAACATTCAGTACTTC	CASNLGSANIQYF
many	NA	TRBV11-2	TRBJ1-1	TGTGCCAGCAGCTTATCCCCAGCTAACACTGAAGCTTTCTTT	CASSLSPANTEAFF
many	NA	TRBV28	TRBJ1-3	TGTGCCAGCAGTCGGAATGCTGGAAACACCATATATTTT	CASSRNAGNTIYF
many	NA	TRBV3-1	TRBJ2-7	TGTGCCAGCAGCCCCGGGACTTTGGAGCGCGAGGAGCAGTACTTC	CASSPGTLEREEQYF
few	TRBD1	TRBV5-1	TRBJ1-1	TGCGCCAGCAGCTCGGGACAGGGAGAACCTTGCACTGAAGCTTTCTTT	CASSSGQGEPCTEAFF
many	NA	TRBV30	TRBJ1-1	TGTGCCTGGAGTGTACACGGGGGCACTGAAGCTTTCTTT	CAWSVHGGTEAFF
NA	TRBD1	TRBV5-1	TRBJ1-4	TGCGCCAGCAGCCGTGGGACAGTCGCAACTAATGAAAAACTGTTTTTT	CASSRGTVATNEKLFF
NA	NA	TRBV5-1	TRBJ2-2	TGCGCCAGCAGCTTGATGGCGAACACCAGGGAGCTGTTTTTT	CASSLMANTRELFF
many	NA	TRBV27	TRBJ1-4	TGTGCCAGCAGTTTTTCCACAACTAATGAAAAACTGTTTTTT	CASSFSTTNEKLFF
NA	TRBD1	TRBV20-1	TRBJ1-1	TGCAGTGCTCTTTATCAGGGGGCCCGGAACACTGAAGCTTTCTTT	CSALYQGARNTEAFF
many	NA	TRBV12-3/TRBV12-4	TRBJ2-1	TGTGCCAGCAGTCTTACGGGACGCTACAATGAGCAGTTCTTC	CASSLTGRYNEQFF
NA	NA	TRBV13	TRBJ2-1	TGTGCCAGCAGCCTTCTTACGGACCCTTCCTACAATGAGCAGTTCTTC	CASSLLTDPSYNEQFF
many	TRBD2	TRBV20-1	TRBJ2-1	TGCAGTGCTGGACTAGCGGGAGGGCTTGAGAATGAGCAGTTCTTC	CSAGLAGGLENEQFF
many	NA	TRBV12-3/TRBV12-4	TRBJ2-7	TGTGCCAGCAGTCCCCGCAGGGGAGGCGGCTACGAGCAGTACTTC	CASSPRRGGGYEQYF
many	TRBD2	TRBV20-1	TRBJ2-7	TGCAGTCCACTAGCGGGAGACGAGCAGTACTTC	CSPLAGDEQYF
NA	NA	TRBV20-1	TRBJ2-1	TGCAGTGCTAGAGCCCACTCTCGGAGGACAGATTCCTACAATGAGCAGTTCTTC	CSARAHSRRTDSYNEQFF
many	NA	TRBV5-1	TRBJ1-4	TGCGCCAGCAGAGAAGGGGGGGATGAAAAACTGTTTTTT	CASREGGDEKLFF
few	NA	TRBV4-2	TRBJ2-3	TGTGCCAGCAGCCAATTCAGCGAGAGCACAGATACGCAGTATTTT	CASSQFSESTDTQYF
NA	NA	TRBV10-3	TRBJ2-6	TGTGCCATCAGTCCCCGTCTGGGTAAGGTTTCCGGGGCCAACGTCCTGACTTTC	CAISPRLGKVSGANVLTF